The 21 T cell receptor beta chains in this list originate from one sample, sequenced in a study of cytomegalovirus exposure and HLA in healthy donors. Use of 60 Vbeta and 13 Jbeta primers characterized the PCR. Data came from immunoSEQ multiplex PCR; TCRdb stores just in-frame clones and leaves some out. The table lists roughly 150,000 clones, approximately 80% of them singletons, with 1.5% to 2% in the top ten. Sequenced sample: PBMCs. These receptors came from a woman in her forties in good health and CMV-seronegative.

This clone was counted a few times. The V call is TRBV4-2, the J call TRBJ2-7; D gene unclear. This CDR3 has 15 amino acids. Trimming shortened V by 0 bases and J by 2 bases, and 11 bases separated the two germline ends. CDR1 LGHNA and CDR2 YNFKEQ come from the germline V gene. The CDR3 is CASSQDRGWPYEQYF. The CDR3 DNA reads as TGTGCCAGCAGCCAAGATCGAGGCTGGCCCTACGAGCAGTACTTC.

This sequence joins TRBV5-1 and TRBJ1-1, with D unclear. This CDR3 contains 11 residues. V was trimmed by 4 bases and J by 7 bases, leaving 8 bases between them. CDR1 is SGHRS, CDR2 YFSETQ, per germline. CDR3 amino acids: CASSTAGEAFF. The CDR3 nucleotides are TGCGCCAGCAGCACCGCAGGTGAAGCTTTCTTT.

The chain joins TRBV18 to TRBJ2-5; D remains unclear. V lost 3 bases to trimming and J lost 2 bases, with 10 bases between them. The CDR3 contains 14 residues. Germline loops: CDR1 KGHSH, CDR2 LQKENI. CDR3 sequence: CASSPMRAQETQYF. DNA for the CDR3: TGTGCCAGCTCACCGATGAGAGCGCAAGAGACCCAGTACTTC.

The DNA for the CDR3 is TGCGCCAGCAGCTTGGCGGGGAGCTCCTATAATTCACCCCTCCACTTT. Translating it yields CASSLAGSSYNSPLHF. The V gene is TRBV5-1, the J gene TRBJ1-6, with D hard to call. Per germline, CDR1 SGHRS and CDR2 YFSETQ. V was cut by 0 bases and J by 0 bases, with 7 bases left in between. The CDR3 has 16 residues.

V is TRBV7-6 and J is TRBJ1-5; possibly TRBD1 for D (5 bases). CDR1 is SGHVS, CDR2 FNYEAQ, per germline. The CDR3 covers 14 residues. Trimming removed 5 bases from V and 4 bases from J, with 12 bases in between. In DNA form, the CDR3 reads TGTGCCAGCAGCGCCGGAGCAGGGAATCAGCCCCAGCATTTT. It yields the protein CASSAGAGNQPQHF.

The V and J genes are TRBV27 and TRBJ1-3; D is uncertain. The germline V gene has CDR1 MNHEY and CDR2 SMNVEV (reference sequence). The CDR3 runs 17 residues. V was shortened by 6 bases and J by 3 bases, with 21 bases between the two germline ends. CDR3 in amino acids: CASSPLGEGAGGNTIYF. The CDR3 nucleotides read TGTGCCAGCAGCCCTCTTGGTGAGGGCGCGGGTGGAAACACCATATATTTT.

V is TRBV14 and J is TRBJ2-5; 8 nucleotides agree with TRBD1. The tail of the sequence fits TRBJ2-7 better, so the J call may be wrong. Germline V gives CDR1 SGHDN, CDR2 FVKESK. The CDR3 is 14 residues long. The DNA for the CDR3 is TGTGCCAGCAGCCCCCGGACAGGGCCCTACGAGCAGTACTTC. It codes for CASSPRTGPYEQYF.

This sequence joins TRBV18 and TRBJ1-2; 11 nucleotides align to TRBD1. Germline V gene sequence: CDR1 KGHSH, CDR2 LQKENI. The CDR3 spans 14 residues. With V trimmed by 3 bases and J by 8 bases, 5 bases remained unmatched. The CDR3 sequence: CASSPRTGGNGYTF. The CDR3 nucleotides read TGTGCCAGCTCACCCAGGACAGGGGGCAACGGCTACACCTTC.

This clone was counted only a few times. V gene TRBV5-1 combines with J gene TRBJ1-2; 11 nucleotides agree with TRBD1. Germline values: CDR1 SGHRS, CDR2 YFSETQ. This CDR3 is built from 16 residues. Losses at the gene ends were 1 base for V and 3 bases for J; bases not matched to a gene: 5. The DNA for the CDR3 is TGCGCCAGCAGCTTGACTGGGGACAGGGGGGACTATGGCTACACCTTC. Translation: CASSLTGDRGDYGYTF.

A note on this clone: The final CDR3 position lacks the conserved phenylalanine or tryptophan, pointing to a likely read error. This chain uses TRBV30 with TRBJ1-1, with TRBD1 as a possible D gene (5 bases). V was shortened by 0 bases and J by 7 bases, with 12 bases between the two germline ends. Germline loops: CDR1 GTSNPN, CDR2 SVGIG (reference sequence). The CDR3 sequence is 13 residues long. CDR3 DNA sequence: TGTGCCTGGAGTGTAAACAGGAAACTTGAAGCTTTCGTT. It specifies CAWSVNRKLEAFV.

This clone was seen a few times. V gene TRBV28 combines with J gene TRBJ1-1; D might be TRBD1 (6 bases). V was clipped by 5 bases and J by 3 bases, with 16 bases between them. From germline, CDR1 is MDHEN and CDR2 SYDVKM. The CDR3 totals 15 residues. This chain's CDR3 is CASSILTGVYTEAFF. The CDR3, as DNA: TGTGCCAGCAGTATCCTGACAGGCGTGTACACTGAAGCTTTCTTT.

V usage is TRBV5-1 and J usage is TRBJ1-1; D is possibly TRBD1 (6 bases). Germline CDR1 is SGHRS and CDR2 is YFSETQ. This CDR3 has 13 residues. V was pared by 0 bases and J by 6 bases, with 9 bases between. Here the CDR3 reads CASSLAGGPEAFF. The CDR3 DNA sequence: TGCGCCAGCAGCTTGGCCGGGGGGCCTGAAGCTTTCTTT. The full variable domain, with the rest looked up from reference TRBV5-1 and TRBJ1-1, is KAGVTQTPRYLIKTRGQQVTLSCSPISGHRSVSWYQQTPGQGLQFLFEYFSETQRNKGNFPGRFSGRQFSNSRSEMNVSTLELGDSALYLCASSLAGGPEAFFGQGTRLTVV.

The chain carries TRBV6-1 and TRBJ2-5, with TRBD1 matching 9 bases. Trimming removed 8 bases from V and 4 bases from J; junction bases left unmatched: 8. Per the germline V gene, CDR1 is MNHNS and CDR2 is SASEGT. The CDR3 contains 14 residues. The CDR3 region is CASSRDRAIETQYF. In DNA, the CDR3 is TGTGCCAGCTCGCGGGACAGGGCGATAGAGACCCAGTACTTC.

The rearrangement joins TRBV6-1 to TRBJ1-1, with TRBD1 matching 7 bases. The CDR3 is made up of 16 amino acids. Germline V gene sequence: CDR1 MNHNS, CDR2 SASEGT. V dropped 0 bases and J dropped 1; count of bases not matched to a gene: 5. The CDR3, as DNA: TGTGCCAGCAGTGAAGCGGCAGGGGGGTGGAACACTGAAGCTTTCTTT. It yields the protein CASSEAAGGWNTEAFF.

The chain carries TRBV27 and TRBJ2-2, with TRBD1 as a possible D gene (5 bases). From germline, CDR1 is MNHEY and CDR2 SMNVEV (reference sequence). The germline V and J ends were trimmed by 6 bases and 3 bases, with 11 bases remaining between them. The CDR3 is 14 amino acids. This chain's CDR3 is CASRWGADTGELFF. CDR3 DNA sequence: TGTGCCAGCAGGTGGGGCGCGGACACCGGGGAGCTGTTTTTT.

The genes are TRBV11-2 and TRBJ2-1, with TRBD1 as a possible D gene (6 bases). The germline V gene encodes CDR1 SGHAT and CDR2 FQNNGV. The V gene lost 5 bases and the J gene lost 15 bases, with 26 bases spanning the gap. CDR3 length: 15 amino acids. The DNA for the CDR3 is TGTGCCAGCAGCCGCATATTGGCGCTCACAGGGAATCCGTTCTTC. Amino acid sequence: CASSRILALTGNPFF.

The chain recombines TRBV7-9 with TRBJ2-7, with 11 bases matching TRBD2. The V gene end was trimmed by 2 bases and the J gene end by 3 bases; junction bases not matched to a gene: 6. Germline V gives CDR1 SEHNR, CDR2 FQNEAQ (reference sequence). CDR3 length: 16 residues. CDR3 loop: CASSLSLAGGFYEQYF. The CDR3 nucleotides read TGTGCCAGCAGCTTAAGTCTAGCGGGGGGATTCTACGAGCAGTACTTC.

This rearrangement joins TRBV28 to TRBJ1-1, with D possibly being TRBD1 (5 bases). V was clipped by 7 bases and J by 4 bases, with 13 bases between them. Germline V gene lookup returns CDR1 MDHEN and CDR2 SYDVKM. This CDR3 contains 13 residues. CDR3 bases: TGTGCCAGCAACACCCAGGGATCCACTGAAGCTTTCTTT. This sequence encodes CASNTQGSTEAFF.

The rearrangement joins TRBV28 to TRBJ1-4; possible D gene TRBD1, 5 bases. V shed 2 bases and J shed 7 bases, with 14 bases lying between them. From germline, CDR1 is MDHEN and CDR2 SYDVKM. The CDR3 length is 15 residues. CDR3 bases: TGTGCCAGCAGTTTAGGTGGGGCGGAAGGTGAAAAACTGTTTTTT. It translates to CASSLGGAEGEKLFF.

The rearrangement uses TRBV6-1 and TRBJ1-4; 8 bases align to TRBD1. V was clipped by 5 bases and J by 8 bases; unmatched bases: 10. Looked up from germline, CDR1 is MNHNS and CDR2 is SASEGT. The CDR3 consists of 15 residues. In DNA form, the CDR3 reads TGTGCCAGCAGTCTCGAAGGACAGGGCGGGGAAAAACTGTTTTTT. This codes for CASSLEGQGGEKLFF.

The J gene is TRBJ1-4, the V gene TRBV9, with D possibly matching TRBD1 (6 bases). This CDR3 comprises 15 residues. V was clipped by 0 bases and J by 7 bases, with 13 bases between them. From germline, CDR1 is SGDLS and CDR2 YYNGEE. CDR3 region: CASSVGTASGEKLFF. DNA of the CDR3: TGTGCCAGCAGCGTAGGGACAGCCAGCGGTGAAAAACTGTTTTTT.